The rows below give T cell receptor beta chains drawn from one sample of a study of a mutant IDH1 vaccine in newly diagnosed glioma. The antigens these receptors bind are not known. Only in-frame clones appear in the TCRdb table, and some are missing; sequencing was by immunoSEQ multiplex PCR. This sample has about 25,000 clones, with about three quarters found just once. Sequencing was performed on PBMCs, taken from a glioma patient whose treatment included an IDH1 peptide vaccine. These receptors all come from a man aged 40-50 years with glioma. CDR3s include the opening cysteine and the closing phenylalanine or tryptophan. The D gene is left open where the match is weak. The size entry is marked missing in some rows and otherwise reads once, few, many or a size class.

CDR3: CASSSSGLGEAFF; DNA: TGTGCCAGTAGCTCCTCCGGGCTCGGGGAAGCTTTCTTT; V: TRBV19; size: few; J: TRBJ1-1; D: NA
CDR3: CASIKDGPNYGYTF; DNA: TGTGCCAGCATCAAGGACGGGCCGAACTATGGCTACACCTTC; V: TRBV5-8; size: NA; J: TRBJ1-2; D: NA
CDR3: CASSLDRVWNTEAFF; DNA: TGTGCCAGCTCACTGGACAGGGTATGGAACACTGAAGCTTTCTTT; V: TRBV18; size: medium-sized; J: TRBJ1-1; D: TRBD1
CDR3: CASSSKGNEQFF; DNA: TGTGCCAGCAGCTCAAAGGGGAATGAGCAGTTCTTC; V: TRBV5-4; size: NA; J: TRBJ2-1; D: NA
CDR3: CASSFDDRDSYNSPLHF; DNA: TGTGCCAGCAGCTTTGATGACCGGGACAGCTATAATTCACCCCTCCACTTT; V: TRBV5-5; size: NA; J: TRBJ1-6; D: TRBD1
CDR3: CASSSPPTSGRKGEQYF; DNA: TGCGCCAGCAGCTCCCCCCCGACTAGCGGGAGAAAGGGAGAGCAGTACTTC; V: TRBV10-2; size: NA; J: TRBJ2-7; D: TRBD2
CDR3: CASSQDPSGSVSDTQYF; DNA: TGCGCCAGCAGCCAAGATCCGAGCGGGAGTGTGTCAGATACGCAGTATTTT; V: TRBV4-1; size: NA; J: TRBJ2-3; D: TRBD2
CDR3: CASRLDSLNTEAFF; DNA: TGCGCCAGCAGATTAGACAGCTTGAACACTGAAGCTTTCTTT; V: TRBV5-1; size: few; J: TRBJ1-1; D: NA
CDR3: CASSRDYLVNNEQFF; DNA: TGTGCCAGCAGCCGGGACTACCTAGTAAACAATGAGCAGTTCTTC; V: TRBV7-2; size: few; J: TRBJ2-1; D: TRBD2
CDR3: CASSHLRASSYNSPLHF; DNA: TGCGCCAGCAGCCACCTAAGGGCAAGCTCCTATAATTCACCCCTCCACTTT; V: TRBV4-3; size: few; J: TRBJ1-6; D: NA
CDR3: CASSLDGRKETQYF; DNA: TGCGCCAGCAGCTTGGACGGGAGGAAAGAGACCCAGTACTTC; V: TRBV5-1; size: NA; J: TRBJ2-5; D: TRBD2
CDR3: CASSGGTGLAGVLSEQYF; DNA: TGTGCCAGCAGTGGAGGGACGGGCCTAGCGGGAGTCTTATCCGAGCAGTACTTC; V: TRBV25-1; size: NA; J: TRBJ2-7; D: TRBD2
CDR3: CASSWAGTSNTGELFF; DNA: TGTGCCAGCAGCTGGGCCGGGACTTCGAACACCGGGGAGCTGTTTTTT; V: TRBV7-2; size: once; J: TRBJ2-2; D: NA
CDR3: CASSRGAHPGNTIYF; DNA: TGTGCCAGCAGCCGGGGGGCTCACCCTGGAAACACCATATATTTT; V: TRBV6-5; size: NA; J: TRBJ1-3; D: NA
CDR3: CASSIAGGELFF; DNA: TGTGCCAGTAGTATAGCGGGCGGGGAGCTGTTTTTT; V: TRBV19; size: NA; J: TRBJ2-2; D: NA
CDR3: CSGGGTYNEQFF; DNA: TGCAGCGGGGGCGGAACCTACAATGAGCAGTTCTTC; V: TRBV29-1; size: NA; J: TRBJ2-1; D: NA
CDR3: CASKGDRGLNTGELFF; DNA: TGTGCCAGCAAGGGGGACAGGGGACTTAACACCGGGGAGCTGTTTTTT; V: TRBV7-9; size: NA; J: TRBJ2-2; D: TRBD1
CDR3: CASSPRMGWNTGELFF; DNA: TGTGCCAGCAGCCCCCGAATGGGTTGGAACACCGGGGAGCTGTTTTTT; V: TRBV14; size: NA; J: TRBJ2-2; D: NA
CDR3: CASSLAASGRSTIF; DNA: TGTGCCAGCAGCTTGGCGGCTAGCGGGAGGTCGACGATCTTC; V: TRBV5-4; size: NA; J: TRBJ2-1; D: TRBD2
CDR3: CASSDEVNQPQHF; DNA: TGCGCCAGCAGCGACGAAGTGAATCAGCCCCAGCATTTT; V: TRBV5-1; size: few; J: TRBJ1-5; D: NA
CDR3: CASSPEGPSLSNQPQHF; DNA: TGTGCCAGCTCACCTGAGGGACCTAGCTTAAGCAATCAGCCCCAGCATTTT; V: TRBV18; size: NA; J: TRBJ1-5; D: NA
CDR3: CASSPARNSNQPQHF; DNA: TGTGCCAGCAGCCCCGCGAGAAATAGCAATCAGCCCCAGCATTTT; V: TRBV7-9; size: few; J: TRBJ1-5; D: NA
CDR3: CASSLDRAYGYTF; DNA: TGCGCCAGCAGCTTGGACAGGGCCTATGGCTACACCTTC; V: TRBV5-1; size: NA; J: TRBJ1-2; D: NA
CDR3: CASSPHRSNQPQHF; DNA: TGTGCCAGCAGTCCCCACAGGTCAAATCAGCCCCAGCATTTT; V: TRBV6-5; size: once; J: TRBJ1-5; D: NA
CDR3: CAWSVGVAKNIQYF; DNA: TGTGCCTGGAGTGTAGGGGTAGCCAAAAACATTCAGTACTTC; V: TRBV30; size: NA; J: TRBJ2-4; D: NA
CDR3: CASSDYSGTYNEQFF; DNA: TGTGCCAGCAGCGATTATAGCGGGACGTACAATGAGCAGTTCTTC; V: TRBV11-3; size: NA; J: TRBJ2-1; D: TRBD2
CDR3: CASSLTGYEQYF; DNA: TGTGCCAGCAGCTTAACCGGCTACGAGCAGTACTTC; V: TRBV7-9; size: once; J: TRBJ2-7; D: NA
CDR3: CASSATTRGAFF; DNA: TGTGCCAGTAGTGCCACGACACGTGGAGCTTTCTTT; V: TRBV19; size: NA; J: TRBJ1-1; D: NA
CDR3: CASSDPRGTTYEQYF; DNA: TGTGCCAGCAGCGACCCCAGGGGTACAACCTACGAGCAGTACTTC; V: TRBV5-6; size: NA; J: TRBJ2-7; D: NA
CDR3: CASSEPGRLQETQYF; DNA: TGTGCCAGCAGCGAGCCGGGACGGCTTCAAGAGACCCAGTACTTC; V: TRBV5-4; size: NA; J: TRBJ2-5; D: NA
CDR3: CASSLNVLYEQYF; DNA: TGTGCCAGCAGCTTAAATGTCCTCTACGAGCAGTACTTC; V: TRBV7-2; size: NA; J: TRBJ2-7; D: NA
CDR3: CASSPPGAGVQETQYF; DNA: TGTGCCAGCTCACCACCGGGGGCAGGGGTTCAAGAGACCCAGTACTTC; V: TRBV18; size: NA; J: TRBJ2-5; D: NA
CDR3: CASSPLGGETEAFF; DNA: TGTGCCAGTAGTCCCCTCGGGGGGGAGACTGAAGCTTTCTTT; V: TRBV19; size: once; J: TRBJ1-1; D: NA
CDR3: CASSQEGSGGMSNEQFF; DNA: TGCGCCAGCAGCCAAGAGGGAAGCGGGGGCATGAGCAATGAGCAGTTCTTC; V: TRBV4-1; size: NA; J: TRBJ2-1; D: TRBD2
CDR3: CASSPRTTGELFF; DNA: TGTGCCAGTAGTCCTCGAACTACCGGGGAGCTGTTTTTT; V: TRBV19; size: NA; J: TRBJ2-2; D: NA
CDR3: CASSVQGAGNTIYF; DNA: TGTGCCAGCAGTGTTCAGGGGGCGGGAAACACCATATATTTT; V: TRBV2; size: NA; J: TRBJ1-3; D: TRBD1
CDR3: CASSHSTGGVQPQHF; DNA: TGCGCCAGCAGCCACTCGACAGGGGGTGTACAGCCCCAGCATTTT; V: TRBV4-1; size: NA; J: TRBJ1-5; D: TRBD1
CDR3: CASSLNRANTEAFF; DNA: TGTGCCAGCAGCTTAAACAGGGCGAACACTGAAGCTTTCTTT; V: TRBV11-2; size: few; J: TRBJ1-1; D: NA
CDR3: CASSYHLAPPPYTQYF; DNA: TGTGCCAGCAGTTACCATCTAGCCCCTCCTCCGTATACGCAGTATTTT; V: TRBV6-6; size: NA; J: TRBJ2-3; D: NA
CDR3: CASGTSIYEQYF; DNA: TGCGCCAGCGGGACTAGCATCTACGAGCAGTACTTC; V: TRBV5-1; size: NA; J: TRBJ2-7; D: TRBD2
CDR3: CASSFRFYLGSNERDGELFF; DNA: TGTGCCAGCAGCTTTAGATTCTATTTGGGCAGCAATGAACGTGACGGGGAGCTGTTTTTT; V: TRBV11-3; size: NA; J: TRBJ2-2; D: NA
CDR3: CASSRTGEGTEAFF; DNA: TGTGCCAGCTCGCGGACAGGCGAGGGGACTGAAGCTTTCTTT; V: TRBV7-9; size: NA; J: TRBJ1-1; D: TRBD1
CDR3: CASSDGWTEAFF; DNA: TGTGCCAGCAGCGACGGTTGGACTGAAGCTTTCTTT; V: TRBV27; size: NA; J: TRBJ1-1; D: NA
CDR3: CASSTLAGGYNEQFF; DNA: TGTGCCAGCAGCACACTAGCGGGCGGATACAATGAGCAGTTCTTC; V: TRBV7-2; size: NA; J: TRBJ2-1; D: TRBD2